A single T cell receptor (beta chain) is shown here with its context. This sample is drawn from a study of patients and donors after allogeneic stem cell transplantation. Trimming shortened V by 8 bases and J by 8 bases, and 16 bases separated the two germline ends. The CDR3 extends over 13 amino acids. CDR1 is MDHEN, CDR2 SYDVKM, per germline. Using its own MiXCR run on the RT-PCR reads, TCRdb lists one record per CDR3 protein. The table includes about 200,000 distinct CDR3 sequences, less than 45% detected once. Sequencing was carried out using blood, either unsorted or a sorted T cell fraction (not recorded which). This sequence joins TRBV28 and TRBJ1-5, with D possibly TRBD1 on 6 matching bases. The sequence was collected from a human donor who was either an allogeneic HSCT recipient or a stem cell or donor lymphocyte infusion donor (not recorded which). It is not recorded whose cells these are; they may come from a transplant donor. CDR3 nucleotides: TGTGCCAGCTACGGTATCGAGGGGGAGCCCCAGCATTTT. Translation gives CASYGIEGEPQHF. Supplemented by reference TRBV28 and TRBJ1-5, the full variable domain reads DVKVTQSSRYLVKRTGEKVFLECVQDMDHENMFWYRQDPGLGLRLIYFSYDVKMKEKGDIPEGYSVSREKKERFSLILESASTNQTSMYLCASYGIEGEPQHFGDGTRLSIL.